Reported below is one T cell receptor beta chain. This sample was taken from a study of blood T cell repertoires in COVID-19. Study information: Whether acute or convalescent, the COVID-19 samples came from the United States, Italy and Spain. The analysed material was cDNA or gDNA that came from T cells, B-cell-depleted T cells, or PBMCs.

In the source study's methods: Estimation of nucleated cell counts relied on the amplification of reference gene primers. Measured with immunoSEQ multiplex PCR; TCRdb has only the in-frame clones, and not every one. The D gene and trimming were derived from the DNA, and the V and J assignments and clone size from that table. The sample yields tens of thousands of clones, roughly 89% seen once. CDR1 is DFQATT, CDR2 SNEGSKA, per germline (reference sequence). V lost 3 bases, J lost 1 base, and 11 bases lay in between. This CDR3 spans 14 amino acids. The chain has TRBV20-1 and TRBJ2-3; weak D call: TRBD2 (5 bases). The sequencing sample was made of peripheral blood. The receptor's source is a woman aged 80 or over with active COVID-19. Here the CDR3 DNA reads TGCAGTGCTAGTGGGGAGTACGGCACAGATACGCAGTATTTT. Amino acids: CSASGEYGTDTQYF.